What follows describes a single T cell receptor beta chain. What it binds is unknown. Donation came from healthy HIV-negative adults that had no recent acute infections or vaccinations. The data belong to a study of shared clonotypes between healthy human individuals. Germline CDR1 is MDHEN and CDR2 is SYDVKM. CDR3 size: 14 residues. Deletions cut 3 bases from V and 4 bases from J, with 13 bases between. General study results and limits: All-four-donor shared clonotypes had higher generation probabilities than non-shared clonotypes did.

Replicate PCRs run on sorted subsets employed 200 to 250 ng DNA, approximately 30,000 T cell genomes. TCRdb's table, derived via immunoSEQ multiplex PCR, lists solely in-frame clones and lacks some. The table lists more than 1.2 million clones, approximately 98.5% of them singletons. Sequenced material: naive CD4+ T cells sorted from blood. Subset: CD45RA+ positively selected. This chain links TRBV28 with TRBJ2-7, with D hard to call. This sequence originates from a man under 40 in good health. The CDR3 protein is CASSLHTLGYEQYF. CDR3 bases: TGTGCCAGCAGTTTGCACACCCTCGGGTACGAGCAGTACTTC.